This T cell receptor beta chain stems from a study of Ad26.COV2.S vaccination and SARS-CoV-2 variants. Turning to the study itself: Administration of Ad26.COV2.S was intramuscular, either once or twice 56 days apart. The study's findings and limits: Researchers cautioned that TCR breadth and depth analyses may have underestimated total T cell responses.

Noted treatment: around 19 received Ad26.COV2.S at low or high dose, single or two shots; a few received placebo; per-sample allocation not given. At day 63 after the first vaccine or placebo injection, samples were drawn. Adults aged 18-55 years in Boston included the donor. In the vaccine, an Ad26 vector expressed the SARS-CoV-2 spike of the Wuhan strain. In germline, CDR1 is MNHEY, CDR2 SMNVEV (reference sequence). The V end was cut by 6 bases, the J end by 0 bases, with 12 bases between. This CDR3 region has 15 residues. Comment on this clone: As yet, its antigen is unknown.

Measured with immunoSEQ multiplex PCR; TCRdb has only the in-frame clones, and not every one. The table lists about 460,000 clones, roughly nine tenths of them singletons. The clonotype originates from a person aged 18-60 years who received the Ad26.COV2.S COVID-19 vaccine or a placebo. The sequences come from peripheral blood, collected in a trial of Ad26.COV2.S vaccine versus placebo. The gene calls are TRBV27 and TRBJ2-1; D might be TRBD1 (6 bases). The CDR3: CASRRQVSSYNEQFF. The CDR3 region has the DNA TGTGCCAGCAGGAGACAGGTGAGCTCCTACAATGAGCAGTTCTTC.